The 14 T cell receptor beta chains presented below share a single source sample, sequenced in a study of T cell responses to AZD1222 COVID-19 vaccine. Repertoires were generated with immunoSEQ multiplex PCR, while TCRdb's copy carries only in-frame clones and drops some. The sample carries about 67,000 clones, around four fifths recorded once. The sequenced sample was peripheral blood, obtained on day 0 of AZD1222 vaccination. Receptor source: an adult in good health.

This chain links TRBV6-2 or TRBV6-3 with TRBJ2-1, with TRBD2 as a possible D gene (5 bases). In germline, CDR1 is MNHEY, CDR2 SVGEGT. This CDR3 is built from 14 residues. Trimming removed 3 bases at V and 3 bases at J, with 9 bases between. The DNA of the CDR3 is TGTGCCAGCAGTTATAGAGGGCTCTACAATGAGCAGTTCTTC. Protein sequence: CASSYRGLYNEQFF.

The rearrangement uses TRBV6-9 and TRBJ1-4; D not certain. This CDR3 is built from 13 residues. Trimming stripped 3 bases from V and 6 bases from J, with 8 bases between. Germline V gives CDR1 MNHGY, CDR2 SVAAGI. The CDR3 sequence is CASSYGRDEKLFF. CDR3 in DNA: TGTGCCAGCAGTTACGGACGGGATGAAAAACTGTTTTTT.

The rearrangement uses TRBV5-1 and TRBJ2-1; 9 bases are shared with TRBD2. V trimming: 4 bases; J trimming: 4 bases; junction bases outside the gene matches: 9. CDR3 length: 16 amino acids. The germline CDR1 and CDR2 sequences are SGHRS and YFSETQ. The CDR3 sequence is CASSLPGLAIYNEQFF. Here the CDR3 DNA reads TGCGCCAGCAGCCTCCCGGGACTAGCCATATACAATGAGCAGTTCTTC.

The count of this clone is one. This chain uses TRBV25-1 with TRBJ1-1; the D is unclear. From germline, CDR1 is MGHDK and CDR2 SYGVNS. The CDR3 has 18 amino acids. Trimming took off 1 base at V and 4 bases at J, with 22 bases between the two ends. This chain's CDR3 is CASSESPWETGSRTEAFF. The CDR3 DNA is TGTGCCAGCAGTGAATCCCCGTGGGAGACGGGGTCGCGCACTGAAGCTTTCTTT.

V gene TRBV7-2 combines with J gene TRBJ2-1, with TRBD1 matching 7 bases. Germline trimming cut 6 bases from V and 4 bases from J; bases unmatched to any gene: 9. The germline gives CDR1 SGHTA, CDR2 FQGNSA. This CDR3 contains 15 residues. CDR3 sequence reads: CASRMRGQDYNEQFF. The CDR3 region has the DNA TGTGCCAGCAGGATGAGAGGACAGGATTACAATGAGCAGTTCTTC.

This clone was observed a few times. V and J are TRBV7-2 and TRBJ2-7, with D possibly called TRBD1 or TRBD2 (5 bases each). Germline V lookup: CDR1 SGHTA, CDR2 FQGNSA. The CDR3 contains 13 residues. V was cut by 3 bases and J by 6 bases, with 12 bases left in between. The CDR3: CASSFPPGPEQYF. Here the CDR3 DNA reads TGTGCCAGCAGCTTCCCCCCGGGGCCCGAGCAGTACTTC.

The chain is built from TRBV19 and TRBJ2-1; 12 bases match TRBD2. The CDR3 covers 16 residues. V trimming: 2 bases; J trimming: 4 bases; junction bases outside the gene matches: 3. Germline assignment: CDR1 LNHDA and CDR2 SQIVND (reference sequence). The CDR3 sequence: CASSILTSGGYNEQFF. Written as DNA, the CDR3 is TGTGCCAGTAGTATACTTACTAGCGGGGGGTACAATGAGCAGTTCTTC.

The V and J genes are TRBV19 and TRBJ1-5; 7 bases agree with TRBD1. Germline CDR1 and CDR2: LNHDA and SQIVND (reference sequence). The CDR3 runs 14 residues. The trim removed 4 bases at V and 1 base at J, leaving 1 base unmatched. As DNA, the CDR3 is TGTGCCAGTAGTACCAGGGGGAGCAATCAGCCCCAGCATTTT. This translates into CASSTRGSNQPQHF.

The chain uses TRBV28 and TRBJ1-1, with no clear D. The CDR3 spans 12 residues. Trimming pared 6 bases from V and 0 bases from J, leaving 5 bases between. Germline CDR1 MDHEN, CDR2 SYDVKM. CDR3 bases: TGTGCCAGCAGGGAGCTGAACACTGAAGCTTTCTTT. Protein sequence: CASRELNTEAFF.

The chain couples TRBV4-3 to TRBJ1-2; a weak D match, TRBD1 (6 bases). CDR1 LGHNA and CDR2 YSLEER come from the germline V gene. The CDR3 has 14 residues. V was trimmed by 1 base and J by 2 bases, leaving 8 bases between them. In DNA form, the CDR3 reads TGCGCCAGCAGCCAAGGAACAGGGAACTATGGCTACACCTTC. Translation gives CASSQGTGNYGYTF.

The V call is TRBV29-1, the J call TRBJ2-5, with D uncertain. Germline CDR1 is SQVTM and CDR2 is ANQGSEA. V lost 8 bases to trimming and J lost 5 bases, with 15 bases between them. The CDR3 sequence is 12 residues long. CDR3 in DNA: TGCAGCCCGAGCAGCAGCCGGGAGACCCAGTACTTC. It is translated as CSPSSSRETQYF.

The J gene is TRBJ1-2, the V gene TRBV2; D is unresolved. Germline V CDR1 and CDR2: SNHLY, FYNNEI. The CDR3 covers 16 residues. V was cut by 3 bases and J by 6 bases, with 20 bases left in between. The DNA for the CDR3 is TGTGCCAGCAGTGATGTTCAAGTTGGGATTGTTGATGGCTACACCTTC. Its translation is CASSDVQVGIVDGYTF.

V and J are TRBV30 and TRBJ2-7; 7 bases agree with TRBD2. The CDR3 length is 13 residues. V gave up 0 bases and J gave up 4 bases; unmatched junction bases: 3. Germline V gene lookup returns CDR1 GTSNPN and CDR2 SVGIG (reference sequence). The CDR3 DNA reads TGTGCCTGGAGTGTAGCGGGACCTTACGAGCAGTACTTC. Translation: CAWSVAGPYEQYF.

The chain carries TRBV2 and TRBJ1-1; D is undetermined. The CDR3 covers 11 residues. Germline loops: CDR1 SNHLY, CDR2 FYNNEI. With 6 bases removed from V and 1 base from J, the gap between germline ends came to 3 bases. The CDR3 DNA follows: TGTGCCAGCAGCCCGAACACTGAAGCTTTCTTT. The encoded protein is CASSPNTEAFF.